This T cell receptor (beta chain) was sequenced in a study of PD-1 blockade in classical Hodgkin lymphoma. Regarding time point: cycle 4 day 1 (C4D1), after five to seven weeks of nivolumab. Brentuximab vedotin exposure varied, and every patient relapsed after autologous stem cell transplantation. CDR1 and CDR2 (germline): SGHTA, FQGTGA. The CDR3 sequence is 15 residues long. Germline trimming cut 5 bases from V and 4 bases from J; bases unmatched to any gene: 8. The protocol was immunoSEQ multiplex PCR, while the TCRdb copy is restricted to in-frame clones and leaves out a portion. The top ten hold roughly 9.4% of the sample, which has 90,000 or so clones, around 80% seen once.

This chain connects TRBV7-3 to TRBJ2-1, with TRBD2 matching 7 bases. The material was peripheral blood mononuclear cells (PBMCs), obtained before the fourth cycle of nivolumab. The source is a human donor with classical Hodgkin lymphoma. CDR3 sequence (DNA): TGTGCCAGCAGCCGCGGGCTAGCGGCTTACAATGAGCAGTTCTTC. Amino acids: CASSRGLAAYNEQFF.